This TCR beta chain is from a study of T cell responses to AZD1222 COVID-19 vaccine (dated by TCRdb to the early 2020s). Regarding the research as a whole: AZD1222 recipients given second doses at about 4 weeks or at about 12 weeks were pooled, since spike-specific TCR depth and breadth were not found to differ between the two schedules. Trial participants were enrolled into age subgroups of 18-55, 56-69 and 70-plus years, which contained around 150, 29 and 61 TCR-sequenced participants, respectively. A total of 233 trial participants underwent TCR sequencing, of whom about 200 had received two doses of AZD1222 and around 26 had received two doses of the MenACWY control vaccine.

Broader findings and caveats from the paper: Nearly half of unique spike-specific TCRs reportedly recognized epitopes outside regions mutated in the B.1.351 and B.1.1.7 variants. Conclusions about previously exposed vaccinees are limited, since just five or six AZD1222 recipients were seropositive for SARS-CoV-2 at baseline. Most participants were white British and females outnumbered males, and the authors suggested that clonal diversity may have been underestimated. In the small 56-69-year group, the increase in depth fell short of significance, most likely because of low power. Because no samples from the day 14 peak response were available, repertoires could be characterized only after the peak T cell response. The whole spike protein was spanned by vaccine-associated CD4 TCRs, and dominant responses were seen in regions 160-218 and 743-854. A significant rise in spike-specific TCR breadth and depth was observed after two AZD1222 doses relative to day 0 and relative to MenACWY recipients.

About this clone: It lacks a known antigen. The sample holds no much larger clone one base away, and base qualities are not on file.

The CDR3 regions of human TCRbeta chains were subjected to immunosequencing. The study's own analysis went as follows. Repertoire TCRs were matched against a reference library of SARS-CoV-2-specific TCRs generated with the MIRA antigen-specificity platform. Breadth was defined as the fraction of unique TCRs that were SARS-CoV-2-associated, and depth was defined as the fraction of total T cells that were SARS-CoV-2-associated. Using the MIRA data, every spike-specific TCR was mapped to the spike region that the TCR reacted to and assigned to either a CD4 or a CD8 class. Log10-transformed breadth and depth values were compared by one-way ANOVA with Sidak's multiple comparisons tests. Sourced from immuneACCESS, this table was stored by TCRdb with only in-frame sequences that have V and J called. A share of the clones is absent; for the studies checked, an unresolved V gene accounts for under half, and the remainder has no known explanation. That table is the source of V, J and clone size, and D and trimming were worked out from the DNA. This sample holds some 140,000 clones; 88% were observed only once. Around 2.9% of the sample belongs to the ten largest clones.

V ends up 5 bases short and J 1 base short, with an unmatched junction base count of 4. The germline V gene encodes CDR1 MNHEY and CDR2 SMNVEV (reference sequence). Measured from the cysteine to the phenylalanine, the CDR3 is 14 residues long. The retained sequence is limited to the CDR3, 42 bases, with the frame set at the first base. What this sample's time point label stands for: baseline before first vaccination. Vaccinee samples came from UK trials COV001 and COV002, including a single-blind randomized controlled phase 2/3 trial of AZD1222 (ChAdOx1 nCoV-19) in healthy adults. For TCRbeta chain sequencing, PBMC samples from trial participants were taken at day 0 and at day 28 after the second dose.

The receptor chain draws on TRBV27 and TRBJ1-1; TRBD1 agrees with 7 junctional bases. Sequenced here: peripheral blood, sampled on day 0 of AZD1222 vaccination. The TCR sequence derives from an adult in good health. The DNA sequence is as follows: TGTGCCAGCAGTAAGGGGGCGTCGAACACTGAAGCTTTCTTT. Its translation reads: CASSKGASNTEAFF.